This TCR beta chain derives from a study of CD8+CD57+ T cells in acquired aplastic anemia. As regards this clonotype: The antigen is unknown.

The study's findings and limits: Overlap between patients and controls comprised 25 to 30 CD8+ CDR3 sequences. Controls and patients did not differ significantly in CD8+ Simpson's diversity.

Genomic DNA constituted the template upon which TCR beta VDJ and CDR3 profiling was performed. TCRdb reanalysed the reads using MiXCR and keeps one entry per CDR3 protein. The data contain around 170,000 distinct CDR3 sequences, around 47% of them singletons. Germline V CDR1 and CDR2: SGHVS, FQNEAQ. This CDR3 is built from 16 residues. V lost 6 bases and J 5 bases, leaving 20 bases between the germline ends. Patients chosen for sequencing had CD8+CD57+ cells that had expanded, as shown by flow cytometry. All participating patients were living with severe acquired aplastic anemia. The source material was sorted CD4+, CD8+, or CD8+CD57+ T cells (not recorded which) from PBMCs. The chain carries TRBV7-8 and TRBJ2-1; D unresolved. This TCR derives from a human donor with aplastic anemia. The CDR3 loop is CASRVLPMRNHNEQFF. In nucleotides, the CDR3 is TGTGCCAGCAGAGTCCTTCCCATGCGGAACCACAATGAGCAGTTCTTC.